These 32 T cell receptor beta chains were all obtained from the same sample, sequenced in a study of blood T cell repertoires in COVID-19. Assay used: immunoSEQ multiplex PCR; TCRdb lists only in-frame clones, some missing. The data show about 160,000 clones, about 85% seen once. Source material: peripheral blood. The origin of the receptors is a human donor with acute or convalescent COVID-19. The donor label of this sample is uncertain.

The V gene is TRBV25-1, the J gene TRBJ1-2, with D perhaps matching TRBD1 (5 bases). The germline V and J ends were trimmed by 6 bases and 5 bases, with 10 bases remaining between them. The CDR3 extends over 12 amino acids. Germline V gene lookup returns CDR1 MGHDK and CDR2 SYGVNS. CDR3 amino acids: CASSSGGYGYTF. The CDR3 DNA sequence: TGTGCCAGCAGCTCCGGGGGGTATGGCTACACCTTC.

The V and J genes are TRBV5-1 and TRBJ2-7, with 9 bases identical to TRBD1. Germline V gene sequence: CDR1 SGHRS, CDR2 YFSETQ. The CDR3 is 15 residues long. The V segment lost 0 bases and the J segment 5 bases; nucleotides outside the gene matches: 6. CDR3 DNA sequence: TGCGCCAGCAGCTTGGAGGGACAGGGAATCGACGAGCAGTACTTC. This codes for CASSLEGQGIDEQYF.

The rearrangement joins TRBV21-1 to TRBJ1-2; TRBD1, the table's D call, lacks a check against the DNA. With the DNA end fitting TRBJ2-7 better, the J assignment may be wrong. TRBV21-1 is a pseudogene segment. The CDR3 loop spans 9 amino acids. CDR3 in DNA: TGTGCCAGCAGCGAGGGACAGTACTTC. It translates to CASSEGQYF.

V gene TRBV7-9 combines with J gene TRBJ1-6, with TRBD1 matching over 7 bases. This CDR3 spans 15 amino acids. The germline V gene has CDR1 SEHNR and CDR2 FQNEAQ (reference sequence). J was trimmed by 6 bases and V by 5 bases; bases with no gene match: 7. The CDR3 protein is CASSLWDSVNSPLHF. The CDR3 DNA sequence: TGTGCCAGCAGCCTTTGGGACAGCGTTAATTCACCCCTCCACTTT.

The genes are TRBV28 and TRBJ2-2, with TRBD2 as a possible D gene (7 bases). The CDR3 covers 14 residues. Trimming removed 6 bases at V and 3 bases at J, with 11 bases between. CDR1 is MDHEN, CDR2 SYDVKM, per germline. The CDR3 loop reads CASRGGGDTGELFF. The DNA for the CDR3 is TGTGCCAGCAGGGGCGGGGGCGACACCGGGGAGCTGTTTTTT. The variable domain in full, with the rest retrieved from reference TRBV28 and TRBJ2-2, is DVKVTQSSRYLVKRTGEKVFLECVQDMDHENMFWYRQDPGLGLRLIYFSYDVKMKEKGDIPEGYSVSREKKERFSLILESASTNQTSMYLCASRGGGDTGELFFGEGSRLTVL.

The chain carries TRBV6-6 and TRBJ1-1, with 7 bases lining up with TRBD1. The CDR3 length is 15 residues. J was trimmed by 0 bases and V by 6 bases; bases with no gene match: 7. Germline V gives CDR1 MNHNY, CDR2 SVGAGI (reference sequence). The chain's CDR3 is CASRQDRQMNTEAFF. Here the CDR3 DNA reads TGTGCCAGCAGGCAGGACAGGCAGATGAACACTGAAGCTTTCTTT.

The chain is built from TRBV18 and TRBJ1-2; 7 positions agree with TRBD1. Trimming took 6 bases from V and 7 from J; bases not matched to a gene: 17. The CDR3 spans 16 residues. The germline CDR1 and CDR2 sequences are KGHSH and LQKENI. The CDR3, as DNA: TGTGCCAGCTCCCTCCGGGACCGACAGGGTGAAGGTGGCTACACCTTC. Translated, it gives CASSLRDRQGEGGYTF.

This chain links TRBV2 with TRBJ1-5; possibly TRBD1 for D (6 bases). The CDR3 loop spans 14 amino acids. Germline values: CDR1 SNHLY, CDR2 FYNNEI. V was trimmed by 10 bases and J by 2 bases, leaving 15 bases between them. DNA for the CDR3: TGTGCCACCAGAGTGACAGGCGGCAATCAGCCCCAGCATTTT. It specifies CATRVTGGNQPQHF. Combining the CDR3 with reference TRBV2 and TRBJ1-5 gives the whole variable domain EPEVTQTPSHQVTQMGQEVILRCVPISNHLYFYWYRQILGQKVEFLVSFYNNEISEKSEIFDDQFSVERPDGSNFTLKIRSTKLEDSAMYFCATRVTGGNQPQHFGDGTRLSIL.

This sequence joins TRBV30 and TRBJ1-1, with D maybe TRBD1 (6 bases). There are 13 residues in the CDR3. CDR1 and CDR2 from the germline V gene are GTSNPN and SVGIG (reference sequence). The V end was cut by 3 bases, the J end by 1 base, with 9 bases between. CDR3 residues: CAWRGGRNTEAFF. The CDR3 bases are TGTGCCTGGAGGGGGGGGCGGAACACTGAAGCTTTCTTT. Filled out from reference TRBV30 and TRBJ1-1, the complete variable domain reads SQTIHQWPATLVQPVGSPLSLECTVEGTSNPNLYWYRQAAGRGLQLLFYSVGIGQISSEVPQNLSASRPQDRQFILSSKKLLLSDSGFYLCAWRGGRNTEAFFGQGTRLTVV.

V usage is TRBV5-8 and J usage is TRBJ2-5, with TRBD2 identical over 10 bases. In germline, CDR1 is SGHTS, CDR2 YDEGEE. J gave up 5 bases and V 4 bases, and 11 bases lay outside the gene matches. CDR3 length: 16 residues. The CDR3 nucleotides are TGTGCCAGCAGCCTAGAAGCGGGGGGGCCGGTTGAGACCCAGTACTTC. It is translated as CASSLEAGGPVETQYF.

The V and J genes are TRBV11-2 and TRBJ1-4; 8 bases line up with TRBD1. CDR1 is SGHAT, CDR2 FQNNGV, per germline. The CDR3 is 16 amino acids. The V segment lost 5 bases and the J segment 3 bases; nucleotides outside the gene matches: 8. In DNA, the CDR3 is TGTGCCAGCAGCGGACAGGGCCTCGTGGCTAATGAAAAACTGTTTTTT. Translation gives CASSGQGLVANEKLFF.

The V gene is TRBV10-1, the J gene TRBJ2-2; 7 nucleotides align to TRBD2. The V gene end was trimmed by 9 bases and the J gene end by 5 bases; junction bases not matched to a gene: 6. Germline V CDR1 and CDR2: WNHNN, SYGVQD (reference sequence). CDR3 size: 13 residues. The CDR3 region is CARGLYTTGELFF. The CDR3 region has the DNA TGCGCCAGGGGACTATACACAACCGGGGAGCTGTTTTTT.

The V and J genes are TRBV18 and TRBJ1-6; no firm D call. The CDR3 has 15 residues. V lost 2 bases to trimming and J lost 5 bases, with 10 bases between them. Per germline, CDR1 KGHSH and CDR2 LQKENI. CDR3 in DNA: TGTGCCAGCTCACCAGGGCAGGAAAATAATTCACCCCTCCACTTT. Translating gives CASSPGQENNSPLHF.

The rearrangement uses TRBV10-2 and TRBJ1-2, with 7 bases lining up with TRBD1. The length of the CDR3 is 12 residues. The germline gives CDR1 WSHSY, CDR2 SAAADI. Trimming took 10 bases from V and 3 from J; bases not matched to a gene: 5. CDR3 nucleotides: TGCGCCACCCAGGGGGACGACTATGGCTACACCTTC. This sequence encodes CATQGDDYGYTF.

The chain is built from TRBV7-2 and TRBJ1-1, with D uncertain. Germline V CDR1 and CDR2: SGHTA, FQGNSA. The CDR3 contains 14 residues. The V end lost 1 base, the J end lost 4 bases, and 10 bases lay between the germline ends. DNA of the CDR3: TGTGCCAGCAGCTTAGAAGAGCGCCGCACTGAAGCTTTCTTT. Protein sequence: CASSLEERRTEAFF. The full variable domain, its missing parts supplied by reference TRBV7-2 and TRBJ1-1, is GAGVSQSPSNKVTEKGKDVELRCDPISGHTALYWYRQSLGQGLEFLIYFQGNSAPDKSGLPSDRFSAERTGGSVSTLTIQRTQQEDSAVYLCASSLEERRTEAFFGQGTRLTVV.

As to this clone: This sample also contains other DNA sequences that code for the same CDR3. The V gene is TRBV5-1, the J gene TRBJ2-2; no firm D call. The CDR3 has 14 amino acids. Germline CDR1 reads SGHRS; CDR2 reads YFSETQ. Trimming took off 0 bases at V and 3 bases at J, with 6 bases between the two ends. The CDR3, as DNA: TGCGCCAGCAGCTTGGCGGGTCACACCGGGGAGCTGTTTTTT. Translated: CASSLAGHTGELFF.

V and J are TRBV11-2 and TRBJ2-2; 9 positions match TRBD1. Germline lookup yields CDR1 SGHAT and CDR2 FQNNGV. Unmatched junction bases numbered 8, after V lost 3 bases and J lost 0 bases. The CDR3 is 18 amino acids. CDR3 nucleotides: TGTGCCAGCAGCTTTTCCTCCGGGACAGGGACGAACACCGGGGAGCTGTTTTTT. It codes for CASSFSSGTGTNTGELFF. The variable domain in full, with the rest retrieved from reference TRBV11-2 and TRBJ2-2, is EAGVAQSPRYKIIEKRQSVAFWCNPISGHATLYWYQQILGQGPKLLIQFQNNGVVDDSQLPKDRFSAERLKGVDSTLKIQPAKLEDSAVYLCASSFSSGTGTNTGELFFGEGSRLTVL.

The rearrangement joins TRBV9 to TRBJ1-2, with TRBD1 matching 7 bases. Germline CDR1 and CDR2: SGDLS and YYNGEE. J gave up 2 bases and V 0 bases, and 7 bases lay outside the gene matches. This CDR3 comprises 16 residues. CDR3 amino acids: CASSVEAEGANYGYTF. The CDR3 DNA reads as TGTGCCAGCAGCGTAGAGGCCGAGGGGGCCAACTATGGCTACACCTTC.

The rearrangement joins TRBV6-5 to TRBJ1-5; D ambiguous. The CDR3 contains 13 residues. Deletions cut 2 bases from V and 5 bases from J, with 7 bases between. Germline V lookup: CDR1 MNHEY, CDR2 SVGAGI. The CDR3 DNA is TGTGCCAGCAGTTACCTGGGAGATCAGCCCCAGCATTTT. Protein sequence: CASSYLGDQPQHF.

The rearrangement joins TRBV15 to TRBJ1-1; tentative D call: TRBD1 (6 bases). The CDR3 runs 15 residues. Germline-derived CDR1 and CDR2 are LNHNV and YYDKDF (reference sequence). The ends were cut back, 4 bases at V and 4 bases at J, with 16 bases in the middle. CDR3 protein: CATSITPGQPTEAFF. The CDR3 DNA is TGTGCCACCAGCATCACCCCGGGACAACCCACTGAAGCTTTCTTT.

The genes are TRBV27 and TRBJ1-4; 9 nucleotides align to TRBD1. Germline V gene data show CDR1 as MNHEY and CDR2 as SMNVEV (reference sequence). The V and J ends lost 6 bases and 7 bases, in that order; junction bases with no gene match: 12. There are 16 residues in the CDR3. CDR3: CASRSYTGGSSEKLFF. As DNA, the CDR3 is TGTGCCAGCAGATCTTACACAGGGGGCTCGAGTGAAAAACTGTTTTTT.

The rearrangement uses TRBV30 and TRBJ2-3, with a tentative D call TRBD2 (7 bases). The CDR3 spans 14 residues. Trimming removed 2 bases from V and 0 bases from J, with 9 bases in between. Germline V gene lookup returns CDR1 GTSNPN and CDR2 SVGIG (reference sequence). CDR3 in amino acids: CAWSRGGSTDTQYF. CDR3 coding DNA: TGTGCCTGGAGTAGGGGGGGGAGCACAGATACGCAGTATTTT.

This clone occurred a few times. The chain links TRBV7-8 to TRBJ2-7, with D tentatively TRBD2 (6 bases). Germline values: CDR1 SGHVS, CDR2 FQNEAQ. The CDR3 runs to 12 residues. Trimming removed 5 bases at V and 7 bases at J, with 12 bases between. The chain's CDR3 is CASSRERVEQYF. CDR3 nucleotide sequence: TGTGCCAGCAGCAGGGAGCGGGTAGAGCAGTACTTC.

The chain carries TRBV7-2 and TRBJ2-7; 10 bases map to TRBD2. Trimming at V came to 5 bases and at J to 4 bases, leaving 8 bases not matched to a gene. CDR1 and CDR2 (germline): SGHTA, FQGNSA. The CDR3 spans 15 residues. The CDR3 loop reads CASSPGLARGYEQYF. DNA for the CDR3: TGTGCCAGCAGCCCGGGACTAGCGAGAGGGTACGAGCAGTACTTC.

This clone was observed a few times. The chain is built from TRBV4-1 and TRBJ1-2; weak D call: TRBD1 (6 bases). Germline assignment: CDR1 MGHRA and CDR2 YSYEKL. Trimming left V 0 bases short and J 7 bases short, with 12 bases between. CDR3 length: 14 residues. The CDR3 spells CASSQDRGVGGYTF. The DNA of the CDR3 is TGCGCCAGCAGCCAAGACAGGGGAGTCGGTGGCTACACCTTC.

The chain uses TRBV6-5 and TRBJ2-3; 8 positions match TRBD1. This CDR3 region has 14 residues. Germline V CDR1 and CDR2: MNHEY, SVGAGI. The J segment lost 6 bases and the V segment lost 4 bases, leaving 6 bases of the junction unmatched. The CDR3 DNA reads TGTGCCAGCAGTTCAGGGGGCCCAATGGATACGCAGTATTTT. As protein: CASSSGGPMDTQYF.

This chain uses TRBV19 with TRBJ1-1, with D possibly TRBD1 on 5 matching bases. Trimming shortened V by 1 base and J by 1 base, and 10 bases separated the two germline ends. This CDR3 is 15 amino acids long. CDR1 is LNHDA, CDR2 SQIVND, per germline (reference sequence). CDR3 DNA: TGTGCCAGTAGTATAGCAAACAGGCCGAACACTGAAGCTTTCTTT. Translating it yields CASSIANRPNTEAFF.

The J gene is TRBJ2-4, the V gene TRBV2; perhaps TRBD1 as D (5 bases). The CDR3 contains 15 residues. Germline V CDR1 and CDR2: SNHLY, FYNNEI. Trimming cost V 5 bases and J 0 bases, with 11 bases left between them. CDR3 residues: CASSLQELAKNIQYF. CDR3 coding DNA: TGTGCCAGCAGTTTACAGGAATTAGCCAAAAACATTCAGTACTTC.

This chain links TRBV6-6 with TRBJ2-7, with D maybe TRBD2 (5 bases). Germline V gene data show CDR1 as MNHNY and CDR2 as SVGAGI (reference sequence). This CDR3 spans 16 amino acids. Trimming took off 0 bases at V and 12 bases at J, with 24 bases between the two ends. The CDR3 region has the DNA TGTGCCAGCAGTTACTCGCGGTCGGGTGATAGTAGCGTGCGGTACTTC. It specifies CASSYSRSGDSSVRYF.

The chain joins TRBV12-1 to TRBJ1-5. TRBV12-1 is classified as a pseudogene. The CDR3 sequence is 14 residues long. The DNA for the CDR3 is TGTGCCAGCAGTTATAGAGCAACTAATCAGCCCCAGCATTTT. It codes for CASSYRATNQPQHF.

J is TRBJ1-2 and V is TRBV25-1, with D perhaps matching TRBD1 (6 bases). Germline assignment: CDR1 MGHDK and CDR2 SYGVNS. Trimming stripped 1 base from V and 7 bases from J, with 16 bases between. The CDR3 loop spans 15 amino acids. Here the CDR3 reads CASSEFTGMFAGYTF. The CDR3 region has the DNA TGTGCCAGCAGTGAATTTACAGGGATGTTTGCTGGCTACACCTTC.

The CDR3 loop is CASSESGQGGEKLFF. DNA for the CDR3: TGTGCCAGCAGTGAATCTGGACAGGGCGGGGAAAAACTGTTTTTT. The chain recombines TRBV25-1 with TRBJ1-4; 8 bases agree with TRBD1. J lost 8 bases, V lost 1 base, and 6 bases had no gene match. Germline values: CDR1 MGHDK, CDR2 SYGVNS. This CDR3 spans 15 amino acids.